The sequence of this T cell receptor beta chain was determined in a study of beta chain features in type 1 diabetes. Study conclusions and caveats: A potential PCR bias toward shorter templates would be equal in patient and control samples.

The whole isolated RNA underwent reverse transcription, so sequencing captured expressed TCRB transcripts. Sequencing used immunoSEQ multiplex PCR; TCRdb keeps in-frame clones, though not all of them. The profile covers over 500,000 clones, with roughly a sixth appearing a single time and about 0.087% taken by the ten largest. Of note for this clone: Its antigen remains unidentified.

V was pared by 6 bases and J by 3 bases, with 7 bases of the junction left unmatched. The CDR3 length is 15 residues. Germline lookup yields CDR1 MNHNS and CDR2 SASEGT. The clonotype originates from a man aged 18 to 35 in good health. What was sequenced was naive CD4+ T cells from blood. The chain is built from TRBV6-1 and TRBJ1-4, with 7 bases lining up with TRBD1. CDR3 region: CASSPGGTANEKLFF. The CDR3 DNA follows: TGTGCCAGCAGCCCCGGCGGGACAGCTAATGAAAAACTGTTTTTT.